What follows are 22 T cell receptor beta chains derived from one specimen sequenced in a study of blood T cells in healthy people across ages. The second PCR ran roughly 6 to 11 cycles with a sample-barcoded 5' primer and J-beta primers. One entry per CDR3 protein, called by TCRdb with MiXCR from the 5' RACE reads. The table records 550,000 to 750,000 distinct CDR3 sequences, more than 20% of them present only once. Material: blood. The receptors originated from a man between 65 and 85 years old in good health.

The rearrangement joins TRBV7-2 to TRBJ2-1, with 10 bases aligning to TRBD2. The CDR3 has 14 residues. V lost 6 bases and J lost 5; bases outside the gene matches: 4. Germline assignment: CDR1 SGHTA and CDR2 FQGNSA. The CDR3 nucleotides read TGTGCCAGCAGATCTAGCGGGAGAAACAATGAGCAGTTCTTC. Translation: CASRSSGRNNEQFF.

This clonotype was counted a few times. This chain connects TRBV10-3 to TRBJ1-1, with D possibly matching TRBD1 (5 bases). CDR1 and CDR2 from the germline V gene are ENHRY and SYGVKD. CDR3 length equals 13 residues. V lost 2 bases and J 2 bases, leaving 6 bases between the germline ends. The CDR3 sequence: CAISETGNTEAFF. The CDR3 DNA follows: TGTGCCATCAGTGAGACAGGCAACACTGAAGCTTTCTTT.

The chain uses TRBV25-1 and TRBJ2-5; D is perhaps TRBD1 or TRBD2 (5 bases each). There are 14 residues in the CDR3. V was clipped by 6 bases and J by 2 bases, with 13 bases between them. Germline loops: CDR1 MGHDK, CDR2 SYGVNS. CDR3 loop: CASSRGTSQETQYF. The CDR3 DNA is TGTGCCAGCAGCCGAGGGACGTCACAAGAGACCCAGTACTTC.

As concerns this clonotype: A junction end diverges from the germline sequence, so it may reflect a read error. The chain recombines TRBV5-5 with TRBJ2-7, with D hard to call. The germline gives CDR1 SGHKS, CDR2 YYEKEE (reference sequence). The length of the CDR3 is 13 residues. In DNA, the CDR3 is TGTGCCAGCACGGCCAGGCTCTCCGACGAGCAGTACTTC. This encodes CASTARLSDEQYF.

Comments on this clonotype: The germline gene is not matched at one end of the junction; a read error may be the cause. The CDR3 coding sequence is TGTGCCAGTAGTATAGAAGGAGGGGGTTACAATGAGGAGTTCTTC. This codes for CASSIEGGGYNEEFF. The chain combines TRBV19 with TRBJ2-1; D may match TRBD1 or TRBD2 (6 bases each). There are 15 residues in the CDR3. CDR1 and CDR2 (germline): LNHDA, SQIVND (reference sequence). Drawing the rest from reference TRBV19 and TRBJ2-1, the complete variable domain is DGGITQSPKYLFRKEGQNVTLSCEQNLNHDAMYWYRQDPGQGLRLIYYSQIVNDFQKGDIAEGYSVSREKKESFPLTVTSAQKNPTAFYLCASSIEGGGYNEEFFGPGTRLTVL.

The V gene is TRBV6-6, the J gene TRBJ2-5; D gene uncertain. CDR1 and CDR2 (germline): MNHNY, SVGAGI (reference sequence). The CDR3 consists of 12 residues. V gave up 6 bases and J gave up 12 bases, with 17 bases separating them. CDR3 DNA sequence: TGTGCCAGCAGCCATTCCCCGGAGATCGAGTACTTC. Its protein is CASSHSPEIEYF.

This chain joins TRBV7-2 and TRBJ2-3; 11 bases line up with TRBD2. Germline CDR1 and CDR2: SGHTA and FQGNSA. With V trimmed by 5 bases and J by 10 bases, 11 bases remained unmatched. This CDR3 has 15 amino acids. The CDR3 here is CASSPGTSGSPPQYF. The DNA for the CDR3 is TGTGCCAGCAGCCCAGGGACTAGCGGTTCTCCCCCGCAGTATTTT.

This CDR3 reads CASSRILAGGAAGANVLTF. For the CDR3, the DNA is TGCGCCAGCAGCCGTATCCTAGCGGGAGGAGCTGCTGGGGCCAACGTCCTGACTTTC. The V and J genes are TRBV5-1 and TRBJ2-6, with 11 bases identical to TRBD2. Germline V gene sequence: CDR1 SGHRS, CDR2 YFSETQ. J gave up 2 bases and V 4 bases, and 11 bases lay outside the gene matches. The CDR3 is made up of 19 amino acids.

This clonotype was counted a few times. The final CDR3 position lacks the conserved phenylalanine or tryptophan, pointing to a likely read error. J is TRBJ1-1 and V is TRBV7-2; possibly TRBD1 for D (5 bases). Germline V gene lookup returns CDR1 SGHTA and CDR2 FQGNSA. There are 13 residues in the CDR3. V was pared by 5 bases and J by 1 base, with 8 bases between. DNA for the CDR3: TGTGCCAGCAGCGACAGACAGAACACTGAAGCTTTCCTT. Protein: CASSDRQNTEAFL.

Details on this clonotype: At one boundary the junction diverges from the germline segment, which might be a read error. The chain links TRBV5-1 to TRBJ2-5; TRBD1 matches at 9 bases. Germline loops: CDR1 SGHRS, CDR2 YFSETQ. This CDR3 comprises 14 residues. The CDR3 bases are TGCGCCGGCAGCCCCAACAGGGGGCGGGAGACCCAGTACTTC. This sequence encodes CAGSPNRGRETQYF.

The V call is TRBV5-1, the J call TRBJ1-4; a weak D match, TRBD1 (6 bases). In germline, CDR1 is SGHRS, CDR2 YFSETQ. Trimming took 2 bases from V and 4 from J, leaving 15 bases between them. This CDR3 contains 16 residues. CDR3 amino acids: CASSFGLGQLNEKLFF. The CDR3 bases are TGCGCCAGCAGCTTTGGTCTCGGACAGCTTAATGAAAAACTGTTTTTT.

This clonotype was counted between two and nine times. The chain combines TRBV4-2 with TRBJ2-7; possible D gene TRBD2, 6 bases. Looked up from germline, CDR1 is LGHNA and CDR2 is YNFKEQ. Trimming left V 0 bases short and J 3 bases short, with 15 bases between. The CDR3 is 16 residues long. CDR3 amino acids: CASSQDLGGSFYEQYF. As DNA, the CDR3 is TGTGCCAGCAGCCAAGATCTCGGGGGTTCTTTCTACGAGCAGTACTTC.

The rearrangement links TRBV20-1 to TRBJ2-7; the match to TRBD2 covers 7 bases. This CDR3 is 15 amino acids long. Losses at the gene ends were 0 bases for V and 5 bases for J; bases not matched to a gene: 10. Germline V gene sequence: CDR1 DFQATT, CDR2 SNEGSKA (reference sequence). Here the CDR3 reads CSARDWAGAVDEQYF. CDR3 bases: TGCAGTGCTAGAGATTGGGCGGGAGCCGTCGACGAGCAGTACTTC.

This clonotype came up a few times. The chain is built from TRBV5-1 and TRBJ2-2; D perhaps matches TRBD1 (5 bases). Germline V gene sequence: CDR1 SGHRS, CDR2 YFSETQ. V was trimmed by 4 bases and J by 5 bases, leaving 15 bases between them. The CDR3 totals 15 residues. The CDR3 reads CASSHNSGWTGELFF. CDR3 coding DNA: TGCGCCAGCAGCCACAATTCAGGGTGGACCGGGGAGCTGTTTTTT.

The chain uses TRBV25-1 and TRBJ1-1; 9 bases are a match to TRBD1. The ends lost 5 bases at V and 3 bases at J; junction bases unmatched: 7. CDR1 is MGHDK, CDR2 SYGVNS, per germline. There are 15 residues in the CDR3. The CDR3, as DNA: TGTGCCAGCAGTCCACGGACAGGGGCACACACTGAAGCTTTCTTT. This encodes CASSPRTGAHTEAFF.

This chain joins TRBV15 and TRBJ2-7; tentatively, D is TRBD1 or TRBD2 (5 bases each). V was shortened by 1 base and J by 4 bases, with 5 bases between the two germline ends. The CDR3 consists of 12 residues. Germline CDR1 is LNHNV and CDR2 is YYDKDF (reference sequence). CDR3 in DNA: TGTGCCACCAGCAGAGGGGGGTACGAGCAGTACTTC. Protein product: CATSRGGYEQYF.

The genes are TRBV7-2 and TRBJ2-1; TRBD2 aligns across 13 bases. The CDR3 spans 15 residues. Trimming took 2 bases from V and 8 from J; bases not matched to a gene: 3. CDR1 and CDR2 from the germline V gene are SGHTA and FQGNSA. Here the CDR3 reads CASSLTSGGADEQFF. The CDR3 DNA sequence: TGTGCCAGCAGCTTAACTAGCGGGGGGGCTGATGAGCAGTTCTTC.

Points on this clonotype: At one end, the junction sequence differs from germline, possibly due to a read error. The rearrangement joins TRBV7-2 to TRBJ2-1; D uncertain. This CDR3 has 11 amino acids. Germline V gene lookup returns CDR1 SGHTA and CDR2 FQGNSA. CDR3 nucleotides: TGTGTCAGCAGCTGGGGAAATGAGCAGTTCTTC. Translation: CVSSWGNEQFF.

V and J are TRBV7-6 and TRBJ2-7, with unresolved D. The germline V gene encodes CDR1 SGHVS and CDR2 FNYEAQ. The CDR3 is 14 amino acids. Trimming took 5 bases from V and 0 from J, leaving 11 bases between them. This CDR3 reads CASSERLLSYEQYF. The CDR3 DNA sequence: TGTGCCAGCAGCGAAAGACTGCTCTCCTACGAGCAGTACTTC. The whole variable domain, filled in from reference TRBV7-6 and TRBJ2-7, reads GAGVSQSPRYKVTKRGQDVALRCDPISGHVSLYWYRQALGQGPEFLTYFNYEAQQDKSGLPNDRFSAERPEGSISTLTIQRTEQRDSAMYRCASSERLLSYEQYFGPGTRLTVT.

V and J are TRBV14 and TRBJ2-7; TRBD1 matches at 8 bases. From germline, CDR1 is SGHDN and CDR2 FVKESK. J was trimmed by 4 bases and V by 2 bases; bases with no gene match: 7. The CDR3 is made up of 15 amino acids. In DNA, the CDR3 is TGTGCCAGCAGCCAAATAGGACAGGGTGGATACGAGCAGTACTTC. Its translation: CASSQIGQGGYEQYF.

Only a few counts were recorded for this clonotype. This chain links TRBV9 with TRBJ2-5; D unclear. The V end lost 0 bases, the J end lost 1 base, and 10 bases lay between the germline ends. The CDR3 consists of 15 residues. In germline, CDR1 is SGDLS, CDR2 YYNGEE. This CDR3 reads CASSVGYSSQETQYF. CDR3 coding DNA: TGTGCCAGCAGCGTAGGGTACAGTTCCCAAGAGACCCAGTACTTC.

This clonotype was seen only a few times. The rearrangement links TRBV7-9 to TRBJ2-5; a weak D match, TRBD1 (6 bases). The V gene lost 7 bases and the J gene lost 4 bases, with 13 bases spanning the gap. The CDR3 consists of 13 residues. Germline V gene data show CDR1 as SEHNR and CDR2 as FQNEAQ (reference sequence). CDR3 nucleotides: TGTGCCAGCACCCAGGGGACGGGAGAGACCCAGTACTTC. This sequence encodes CASTQGTGETQYF.